The clone carrying this TCR beta chain was observed a single time. Germline is not matched at one junction end, which may reflect a read error. Sequencing was performed with immunoSEQ multiplex PCR; in TCRdb, only in-frame clones are kept and a portion is missing. The repertoire holds 200,000 or so clones, about 93% seen once, with about 1.6% in the top ten. The data were obtained in a study of control samples from healthy donors and cancer patients. CDR3 size: 15 residues. Germline V gene lookup returns CDR1 SGHKS and CDR2 YYEKEE (reference sequence). Sample: blood. This TCR came from a man over 45 in good health. The chain uses TRBV5-5 and TRBJ2-7; 7 bases fit TRBD1. This chain's CDR3 is CASTLSTGRPYEQYF. Here the CDR3 DNA reads TGTGCCAGCACCTTGTCGACAGGGCGACCCTACGAGCAGTACTTC.